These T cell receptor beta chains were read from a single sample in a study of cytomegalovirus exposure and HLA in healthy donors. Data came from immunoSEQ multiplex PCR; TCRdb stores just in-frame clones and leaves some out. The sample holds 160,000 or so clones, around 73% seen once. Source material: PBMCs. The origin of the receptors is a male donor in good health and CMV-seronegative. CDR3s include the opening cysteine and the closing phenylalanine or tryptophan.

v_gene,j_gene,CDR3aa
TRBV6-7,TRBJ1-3,CASSYSHPDLHSGNTIYF
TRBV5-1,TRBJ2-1,CASSLESLAGVNFYNEQFF
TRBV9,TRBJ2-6,CASSTRGAGANVLTF
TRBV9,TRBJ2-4,CASSPLGQGAENIQYF
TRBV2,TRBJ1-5,CASSEEAVSNQPQHF
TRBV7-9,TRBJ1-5,CASSGPGQQPQHF
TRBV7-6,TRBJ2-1,CASSNTPGSNEQFF
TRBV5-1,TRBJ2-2,CASSLVGTGTGELFF
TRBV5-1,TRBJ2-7,CASSSEGGPREQYF
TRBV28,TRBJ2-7,CASSPLRTGKDYEQYF
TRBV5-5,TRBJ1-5,CASSLYVSGQPQHF
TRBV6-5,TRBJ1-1,CASTITSGGWTEAFF
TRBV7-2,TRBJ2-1,CASSLSGGADEQFF
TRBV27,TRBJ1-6,CASSSPGGPLHF
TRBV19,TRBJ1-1,CASSIGTDTEAFF
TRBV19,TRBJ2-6,CASSYSSLSAGANVLTF
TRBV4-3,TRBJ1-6,CASSQGPSRPGEYNSPLHF
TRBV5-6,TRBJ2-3,CASSFGYGSTDTQYF
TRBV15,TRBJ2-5,CATSTSGQETQYF
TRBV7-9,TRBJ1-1,CASNPGRAEAFF
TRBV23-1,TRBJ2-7,CASSENYRDRGRWSYEQYF
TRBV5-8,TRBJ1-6,CASSRAGGSSYNSPLHF
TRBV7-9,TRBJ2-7,CASTPTGIGYEQYF
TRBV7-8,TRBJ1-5,CASSFGGGQPQHF
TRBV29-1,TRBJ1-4,CSVLRTGSRRKLFF
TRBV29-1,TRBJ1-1,CSVLQGGTEAFF
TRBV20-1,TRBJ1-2,CSPLSTSGYTF
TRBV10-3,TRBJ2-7,CAISEFRVTYEQYF
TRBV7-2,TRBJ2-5,CASSLPGEGEAQYF
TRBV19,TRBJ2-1,CASSDLDRGYNEQFF
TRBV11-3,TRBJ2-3,CASSLGRASDTQYF
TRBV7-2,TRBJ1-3,CASSPRTGFVPRNTIYF
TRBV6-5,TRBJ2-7,CASSFQPGQGSYEQYF
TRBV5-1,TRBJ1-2,CASSLGGGGYTF
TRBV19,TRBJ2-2,CASRTSGTGELFF
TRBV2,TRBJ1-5,CASSEADTNQPQHF
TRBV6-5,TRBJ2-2,CASSLVPRGTGELFF
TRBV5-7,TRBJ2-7,CASSGAGSYEQYF
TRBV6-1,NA,CATRDRRNEQYF
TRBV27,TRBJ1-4,CASSSVLEGEKLFF
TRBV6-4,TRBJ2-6,CASSARHRDSASSGANVLTF
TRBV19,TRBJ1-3,CASSRQGSGNTIYF
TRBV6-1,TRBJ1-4,CASMGRGELFF
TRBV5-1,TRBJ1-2,CASSYSNTTVDYGYTF
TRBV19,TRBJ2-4,CASIPGGAKNIQYF
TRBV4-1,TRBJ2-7,CASSQYLSGEWQYF
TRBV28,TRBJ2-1,CASSLGLANNEQFF
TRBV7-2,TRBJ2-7,CASSLGAGRGSYEQYF
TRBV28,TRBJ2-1,CASSLGGTGRNNEQFF
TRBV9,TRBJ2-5,CASSVQTEGWETQYF
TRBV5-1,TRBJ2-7,CASSLAGGTYEQYF